These 16 T cell receptor beta chains were sequenced from one sample in a study of early T cells in non-severe SARS-CoV-2 infection. TCRdb re-analysed the 5' RACE reads in MiXCR, keeping a single row per CDR3 protein. This table holds tens of thousands of distinct CDR3 sequences, around 5% found once. The sample comprised whole blood. These receptors were obtained from an adult who was a healthcare worker with PCR-confirmed SARS-CoV-2 infection or an uninfected control (not recorded which).

This clonotype was detected ten times or more. The chain employs TRBV5-1 and TRBJ1-1; tentative D call: TRBD1 (5 bases). The V gene lost 6 bases and the J gene lost 1 base, with 19 bases spanning the gap. There are 16 residues in the CDR3. Germline-derived CDR1 and CDR2 are SGHRS and YFSETQ. CDR3 loop: CASTLSPGQGNTEAFF. CDR3 nucleotides: TGCGCCAGCACCTTATCCCCGGGGCAGGGGAACACTGAAGCTTTCTTT.

In its sample, this clonotype was seen a few times. The rearrangement links TRBV10-3 to TRBJ2-5; the D call may be TRBD1 or TRBD2 (6 bases each). CDR3 size: 15 residues. The germline V gene has CDR1 ENHRY and CDR2 SYGVKD. V dropped 3 bases and J dropped 4 bases, with 15 bases sitting between them. The chain's CDR3 is CAISDSRGGGETQYF. The CDR3 DNA follows: TGTGCCATCAGTGATTCCCGAGGAGGGGGAGAGACCCAGTACTTC.

The table lists this clonotype with many counts. This rearrangement joins TRBV20-1 to TRBJ1-1; 7 nucleotides agree with TRBD1. This CDR3 spans 16 amino acids. Unmatched junction bases numbered 9, after V lost 0 bases and J lost 2 bases. The germline V gene has CDR1 DFQATT and CDR2 SNEGSKA (reference sequence). The CDR3 sequence is CSARDLIRTGNTEAFF. The CDR3 DNA reads TGCAGTGCTAGAGATCTTATAAGGACAGGAAACACTGAAGCTTTCTTT.

This clonotype came up many times. The rearrangement uses TRBV5-1 and TRBJ1-1; a possible D gene is TRBD1 (6 bases). Trimming cost V 4 bases and J 1 base, with 11 bases left between them. This CDR3 contains 14 residues. Germline V CDR1 and CDR2: SGHRS, YFSETQ. The CDR3 sequence: CASSRQDSNTEAFF. The CDR3 bases are TGCGCCAGCAGCCGACAGGATTCGAACACTGAAGCTTTCTTT.

This clonotype was detected ten times or more. This chain links TRBV10-3 with TRBJ2-1; tentatively, D is TRBD1 (5 bases). CDR3 length: 15 amino acids. Trimming shortened V by 7 bases and J by 1 base, and 14 bases separated the two germline ends. Germline lookup yields CDR1 ENHRY and CDR2 SYGVKD. The CDR3 region is CAITKGLESYNEQFF. The CDR3 DNA sequence: TGTGCCATCACCAAGGGGCTTGAGTCCTACAATGAGCAGTTCTTC.

This clonotype was seen at least ten times. V gene TRBV7-3 combines with J gene TRBJ2-3; 8 bases line up with TRBD2. Germline trimming cut 2 bases from V and 0 bases from J; bases unmatched to any gene: 7. The V gene's germline CDR1 is SGHTA and CDR2 FQGTGA. The CDR3 extends over 17 amino acids. The CDR3 here is CASSLGLRGGSTDTQYF. DNA for the CDR3: TGTGCCAGCAGCTTAGGACTCCGGGGGGGTAGCACAGATACGCAGTATTTT.

The sample holds a few counts of this clonotype. The rearrangement uses TRBV6-2 or TRBV6-3 and TRBJ2-7; 11 bases map to TRBD1. CDR1 MNHEY and CDR2 SVGEGT come from the germline V gene. V lost 4 bases to trimming and J lost 3 bases; unmatched junction nucleotides: 8. The CDR3 length is 16 residues. Written as DNA, the CDR3 is TGTGCCAGCAGTTCCCGCGGACAGGGGGCCCGCTACGAGCAGTACTTC. Encoded protein: CASSSRGQGARYEQYF.

This clonotype was detected ten times or more. The rearrangement uses TRBV7-9 and TRBJ1-5; D remains ambiguous. V was clipped by 4 bases and J by 10 bases, with 14 bases between them. This CDR3 is 13 amino acids long. Germline CDR1 SEHNR, CDR2 FQNEAQ (reference sequence). The CDR3 nucleotides are TGTGCCAGCAGCTCGGACTCATTTGGACCCCAGCATTTT. It is translated as CASSSDSFGPQHF.

Many counts were recorded for this clonotype. This chain connects TRBV20-1 to TRBJ2-1, with D maybe TRBD2 (6 bases). The CDR3 length is 13 residues. V lost 3 bases and J 4 bases, leaving 10 bases between the germline ends. Germline V gene lookup returns CDR1 DFQATT and CDR2 SNEGSKA (reference sequence). CDR3 region: CSARTSTYNEQFF. The CDR3 nucleotides are TGCAGTGCTAGGACTAGTACATACAATGAGCAGTTCTTC.

This clonotype was seen repeatedly, ten times or more. The V gene is TRBV11-2, the J gene TRBJ2-5, with D possibly being TRBD2 (5 bases). The V and J ends lost 4 bases and 3 bases respectively, with 15 bases between them. In germline, CDR1 is SGHAT, CDR2 FQNNGV. The CDR3 runs 15 residues. The CDR3: CASSSYEGREETQYF. The CDR3 DNA reads TGTGCCAGCAGCTCCTACGAGGGCCGGGAAGAGACCCAGTACTTC.

Many counts were recorded for this clonotype. J is TRBJ2-1 and V is TRBV5-5; TRBD2 agrees at 12 bases. V lost 4 bases and J lost 12; bases outside the gene matches: 17. Looked up from germline, CDR1 is SGHKS and CDR2 is YYEKEE (reference sequence). The CDR3 sequence is 17 residues long. This CDR3 reads CASSPPPSGGAKGWQFF. CDR3 nucleotide sequence: TGTGCCAGCAGCCCCCCCCCTAGCGGGGGGGCCAAGGGATGGCAGTTCTTC.

A few counts support this clonotype. The genes are TRBV13 and TRBJ1-1; TRBD1 is a possible D gene (6 bases). There are 13 residues in the CDR3. Germline V CDR1 and CDR2: PRHDT, FYEKMQ (reference sequence). The V end lost 4 bases, the J end lost 8 bases, and 14 bases lay between the germline ends. The CDR3 nucleotides are TGTGCCAGCAGCTCACCAACTGACAGGGAAGCTTTCTTT. Translated: CASSSPTDREAFF.

This clonotype was picked up many times. V and J are TRBV19 and TRBJ2-2, with unresolved D. The V gene's germline CDR1 is LNHDA and CDR2 SQIVND (reference sequence). The V and J ends lost 0 bases and 7 bases respectively, with 18 bases between them. This CDR3 is 17 amino acids long. CDR3 nucleotides: TGTGCCAGTAGTATAGACGGATGGCCCACAAAGCGCGGGGAGCTGTTTTTT. Protein sequence: CASSIDGWPTKRGELFF. Looking up the rest from reference TRBV19 and TRBJ2-2 gives the full variable domain: DGGITQSPKYLFRKEGQNVTLSCEQNLNHDAMYWYRQDPGQGLRLIYYSQIVNDFQKGDIAEGYSVSREKKESFPLTVTSAQKNPTAFYLCASSIDGWPTKRGELFFGEGSRLTVL.

The rearrangement joins TRBV20-1 to TRBJ1-5, with 8 bases identical to TRBD1. V was pared by 3 bases and J by 7 bases, with 11 bases of the junction left unmatched. The CDR3 covers 15 residues. Germline CDR1 and CDR2: DFQATT and SNEGSKA (reference sequence). The CDR3 here is CSASLAGQGRQPQHF. The CDR3 DNA is TGCAGTGCTAGTCTTGCAGGACAGGGCCGCCAGCCCCAGCATTTT.

This clonotype turned up a few times. The chain uses TRBV12-3 or TRBV12-4 and TRBJ1-3; 9 bases map to TRBD1. J gave up 4 bases and V 7 bases, and 8 bases lay outside the gene matches. This CDR3 has 15 residues. The CDR3 nucleotides read TGTGCCAGCAACAGAGCCGGGACAGGGGGAAACACCATATATTTT. Its translation is CASNRAGTGGNTIYF.

This clonotype was observed at least ten times. This chain links TRBV12-3 or TRBV12-4 with TRBJ2-7; D is ambiguous. The CDR3 is 12 residues long. V was shortened by 3 bases and J by 3 bases, with 6 bases between the two germline ends. CDR3 DNA: TGTGCCAGCAGTTTTAGAAACTACGAGCAGTACTTC. Its translation is CASSFRNYEQYF.